This T cell receptor beta chain emerged from a study of blood T cell repertoires in COVID-19. Produced via immunoSEQ multiplex PCR; TCRdb's table is partial and in-frame only. The sample has about 170,000 clones; around 82% are singletons. The specimen sequenced was peripheral blood. This sequence was found in a man in his sixties who had recovered from COVID-19.

CDR3 nucleotide sequence: TGCGCCAGCGAAGCCGGACAGGGCCACTATGGCTACACCTTC. Protein sequence: CASEAGQGHYGYTF. The rearrangement uses TRBV5-1 and TRBJ1-2; 8 nucleotides match TRBD1. The J segment lost 3 bases and the V segment lost 7 bases, leaving 8 bases of the junction unmatched. This CDR3 comprises 14 residues. CDR1 SGHRS and CDR2 YFSETQ come from the germline V gene.